A single count supports the clone carrying this T cell receptor beta chain. Antigen: not known. The sample comes from a study of T cell repertoires and HLA-DP antigens. Broader study findings: The CD4+ repertoire was not split into naive and memory.

Germline CDR1 is SGDLS and CDR2 is YYNGEE. The germline V and J ends were trimmed by 2 bases and 7 bases, with 9 bases remaining between them. The CDR3 covers 12 residues. Here immunoSEQ multiplex PCR was the method, and the copy in TCRdb shows in-frame clones only, minus some. This table has over 100,000 clones, approximately 92% appearing once. The origin of this receptor is a woman between 18 and 30 years old in good health and CMV-seronegative. The rearrangement links TRBV9 to TRBJ1-2; D may be TRBD1 (5 bases). The sample consisted of CD4+ T cells from PBMCs. Here the CDR3 DNA reads TGTGCCAGCAGCGTCGCAGGGCGTGGCTACACCTTC. Translation gives CASSVAGRGYTF. Full variable domain (outside the CDR3, taken from reference TRBV9 and TRBJ1-2): DSGVTQTPKHLITATGQRVTLRCSPRSGDLSVYWYQQSLDQGLQFLIQYYNGEERAKGNILERFSAQQFPDLHSELNLSSLELGDSALYFCASSVAGRGYTFGSGTRLTVV.